This T cell receptor (beta chain) was documented in a study of T cells in Graves' hyperthyroidism and ophthalmopathy. Study conclusions and caveats: Model output signaled ophthalmopathy a median 6.5 months ahead of onset.

Amplification of TCR beta CDR3 regions used RNA as the template. A first-round RT-PCR of the TCR CDR3 used the HTBI primer set. In TCRdb, the multiplex PCR reads were re-called with MiXCR into one record per CDR3 protein. This repertoire shows over 450,000 distinct CDR3 sequences, 17% found once; its top ten account for approximately 18%. With respect to this clonotype: The antigen is unknown. The germline gene is not matched at one end of the junction; a read error may be the cause.

PBMCs were obtained from over 8.5 ml fresh peripheral blood. Germline lookup yields CDR1 ENHRY and CDR2 SYGVKD. The CDR3 runs 15 residues. The chain joins TRBV10-3 to TRBJ1-1; a possible D gene is TRBD1 (6 bases). Sequencing used blood. This receptor was identified in a young woman with Graves' ophthalmopathy. The CDR3 protein is CAISFMGARGTEAFF. CDR3 in DNA: TGTGCCATCAGTTTTATGGGGGCGCGAGGCACTGAAGCCTTCTTT.